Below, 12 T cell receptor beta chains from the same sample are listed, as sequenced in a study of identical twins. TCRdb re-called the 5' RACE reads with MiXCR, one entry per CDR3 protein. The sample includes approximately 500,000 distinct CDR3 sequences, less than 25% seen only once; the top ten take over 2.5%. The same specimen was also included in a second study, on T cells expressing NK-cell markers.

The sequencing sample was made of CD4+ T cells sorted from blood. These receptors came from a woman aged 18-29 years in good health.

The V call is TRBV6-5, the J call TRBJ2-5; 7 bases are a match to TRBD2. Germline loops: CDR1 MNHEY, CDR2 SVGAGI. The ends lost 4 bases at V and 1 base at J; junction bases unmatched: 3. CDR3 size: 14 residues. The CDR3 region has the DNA TGTGCCAGCAGTTTCGGGAGGCCCCAAGAGACCCAGTACTTC. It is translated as CASSFGRPQETQYF.

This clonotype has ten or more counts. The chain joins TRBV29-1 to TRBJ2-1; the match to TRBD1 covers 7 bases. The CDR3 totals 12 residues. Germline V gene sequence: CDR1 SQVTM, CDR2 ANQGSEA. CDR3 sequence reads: CSGQVAYNEQFF. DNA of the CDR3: TGCTCCGGACAGGTTGCCTACAATGAGCAGTTCTTC.

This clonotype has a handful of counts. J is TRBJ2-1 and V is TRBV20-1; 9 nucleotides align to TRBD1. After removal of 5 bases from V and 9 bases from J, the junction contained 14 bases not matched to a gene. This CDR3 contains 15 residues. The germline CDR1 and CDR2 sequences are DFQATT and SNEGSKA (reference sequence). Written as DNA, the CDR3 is TGCAGTGCTGCGCCGGGACAGGGAAGGAGTGGTGAGCAGTTCTTC. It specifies CSAAPGQGRSGEQFF.

The CDR3 is CASSFRLLAYEQYF. DNA of the CDR3: TGTGCCAGCAGTTTTAGGCTTCTGGCCTACGAGCAGTACTTC. This chain joins TRBV12-3 or TRBV12-4 and TRBJ2-7; unclear D gene. Trimming stripped 3 bases from V and 2 bases from J, with 11 bases between. The CDR3 runs 14 residues.

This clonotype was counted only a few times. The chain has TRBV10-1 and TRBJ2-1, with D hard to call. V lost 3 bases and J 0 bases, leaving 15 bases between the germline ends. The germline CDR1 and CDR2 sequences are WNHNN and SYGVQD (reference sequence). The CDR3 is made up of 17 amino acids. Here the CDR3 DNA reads TGCGCCAGCAGTGATAACCAAGGTGGAAGCTCCTACAATGAGCAGTTCTTC. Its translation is CASSDNQGGSSYNEQFF.

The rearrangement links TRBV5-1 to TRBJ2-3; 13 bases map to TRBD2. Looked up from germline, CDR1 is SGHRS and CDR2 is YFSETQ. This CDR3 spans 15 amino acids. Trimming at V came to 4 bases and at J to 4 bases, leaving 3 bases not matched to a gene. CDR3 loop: CASSILAGGADTQYF. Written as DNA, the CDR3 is TGCGCCAGCAGCATACTAGCGGGGGGGGCAGATACGCAGTATTTT.

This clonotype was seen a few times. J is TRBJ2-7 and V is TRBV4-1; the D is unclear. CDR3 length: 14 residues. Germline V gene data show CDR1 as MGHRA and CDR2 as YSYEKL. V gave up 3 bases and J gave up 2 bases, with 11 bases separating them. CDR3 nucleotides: TGCGCCAGCAGCCAGCCCCAGAGTACCTACGAGCAGTACTTC. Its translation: CASSQPQSTYEQYF.

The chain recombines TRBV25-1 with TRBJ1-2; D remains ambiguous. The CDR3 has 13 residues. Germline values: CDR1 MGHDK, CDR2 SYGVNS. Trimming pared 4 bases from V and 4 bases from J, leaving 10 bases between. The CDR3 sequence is CASSVGDFYGYTF. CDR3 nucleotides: TGTGCCAGCAGTGTCGGCGATTTCTATGGCTACACCTTC.

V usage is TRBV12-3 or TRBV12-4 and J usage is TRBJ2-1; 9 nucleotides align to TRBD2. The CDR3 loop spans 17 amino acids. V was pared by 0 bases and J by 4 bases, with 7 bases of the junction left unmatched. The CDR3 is CASSLARLAGKYNEQFF. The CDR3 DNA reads TGTGCCAGCAGTTTAGCGCGCCTAGCGGGAAAATACAATGAGCAGTTCTTC.

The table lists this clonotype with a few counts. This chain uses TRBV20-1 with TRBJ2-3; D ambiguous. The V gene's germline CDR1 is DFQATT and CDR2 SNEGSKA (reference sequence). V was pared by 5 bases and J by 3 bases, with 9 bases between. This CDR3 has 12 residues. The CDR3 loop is CSARPGTDTQYF. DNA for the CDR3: TGCAGTGCTCGGCCCGGGACAGATACGCAGTATTTT.

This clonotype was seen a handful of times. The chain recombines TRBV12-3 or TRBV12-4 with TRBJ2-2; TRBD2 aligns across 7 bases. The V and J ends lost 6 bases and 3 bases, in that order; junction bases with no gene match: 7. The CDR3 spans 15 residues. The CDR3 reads CASRYRSGYTGELFF. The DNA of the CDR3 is TGTGCCAGCAGATACCGTAGCGGGTACACCGGGGAGCTGTTTTTT.

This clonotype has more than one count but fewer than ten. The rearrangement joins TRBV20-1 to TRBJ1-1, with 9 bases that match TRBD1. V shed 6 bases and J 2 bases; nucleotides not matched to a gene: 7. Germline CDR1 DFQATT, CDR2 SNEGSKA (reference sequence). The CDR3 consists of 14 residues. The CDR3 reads CSALQGALNTEAFF. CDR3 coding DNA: TGCAGTGCGTTACAGGGGGCCTTAAACACTGAAGCTTTCTTT.